This T cell receptor beta chain came from a study of early T cells in non-severe SARS-CoV-2 infection. Background on the study: Chains were not paired, and sequencing was done on bulk RNA from unsorted whole blood.

Tagging with unique molecular identifiers was applied to individual cDNA molecules. One entry per CDR3 protein results from TCRdb running MiXCR on the 5' RACE reads. The sample comprises tens of thousands of distinct CDR3 sequences, around an eighth of which are singletons, and 6.5% rests with the top ten. Findings and caveats of the study: The VDJdb matching leaned toward anti-spike CD8 responses and overlooked private and CD4 specificities.

The CDR3 contains 15 residues. From germline, CDR1 is SSHAT and CDR2 FNYEAQ (reference sequence). This clonotype was seen ten or more times. Its antigen is not known. Compared with germline, one end of the junction differs, possibly owing to a read error. The sample consisted of whole blood. The clonotype originates from an adult who was a healthcare worker with PCR-confirmed SARS-CoV-2 infection or an uninfected control (not recorded which). The rearrangement joins TRBV7-7 to TRBJ2-1; 10 bases align to TRBD2. The CDR3 DNA sequence: TGTGCTAGCAGCTCAGGACTAGCGGCTTACAATGAGCAGTTCTTC. Translation: CASSSGLAAYNEQFF.